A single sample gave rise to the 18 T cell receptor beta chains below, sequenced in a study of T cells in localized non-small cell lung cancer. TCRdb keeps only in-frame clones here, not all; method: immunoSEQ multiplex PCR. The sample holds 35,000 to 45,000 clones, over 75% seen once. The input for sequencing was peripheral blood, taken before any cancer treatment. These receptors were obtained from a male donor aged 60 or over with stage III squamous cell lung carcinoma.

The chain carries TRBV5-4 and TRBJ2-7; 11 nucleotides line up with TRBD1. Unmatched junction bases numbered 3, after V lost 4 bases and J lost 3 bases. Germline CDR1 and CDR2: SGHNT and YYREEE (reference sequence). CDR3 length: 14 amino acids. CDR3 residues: CASSTGQGGYEQYF. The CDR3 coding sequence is TGTGCCAGCAGCACGGGACAGGGGGGCTACGAGCAGTACTTC.

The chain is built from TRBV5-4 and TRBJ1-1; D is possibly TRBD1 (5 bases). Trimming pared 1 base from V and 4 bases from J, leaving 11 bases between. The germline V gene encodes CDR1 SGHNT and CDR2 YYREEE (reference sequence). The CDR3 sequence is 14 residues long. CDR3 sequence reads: CASSLQGGFTEAFF. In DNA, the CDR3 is TGTGCCAGCAGCTTGCAGGGAGGCTTCACTGAAGCTTTCTTT.

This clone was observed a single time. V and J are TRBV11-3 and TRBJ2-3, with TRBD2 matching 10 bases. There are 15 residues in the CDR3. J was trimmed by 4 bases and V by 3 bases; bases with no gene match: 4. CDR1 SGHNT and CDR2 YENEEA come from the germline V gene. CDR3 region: CASSFSGRSPDTQYF. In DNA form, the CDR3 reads TGTGCCAGCAGCTTTAGCGGGAGGTCCCCAGATACGCAGTATTTT. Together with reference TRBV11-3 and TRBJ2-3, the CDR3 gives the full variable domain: EAGVVQSPRYKIIEKKQPVAFWCNPISGHNTLYWYLQNLGQGPELLIRYENEEAVDDSQLPKDRFSAERLKGVDSTLKIQPAELGDSAVYLCASSFSGRSPDTQYFGPGTRLTVL.

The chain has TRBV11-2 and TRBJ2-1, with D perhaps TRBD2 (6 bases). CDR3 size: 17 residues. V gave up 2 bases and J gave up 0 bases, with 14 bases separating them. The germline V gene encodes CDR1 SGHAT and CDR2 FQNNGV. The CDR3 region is CASSLRDSRSSYNEQFF. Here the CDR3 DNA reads TGTGCCAGCAGCTTACGGGACTCTAGGAGCTCCTACAATGAGCAGTTCTTC.

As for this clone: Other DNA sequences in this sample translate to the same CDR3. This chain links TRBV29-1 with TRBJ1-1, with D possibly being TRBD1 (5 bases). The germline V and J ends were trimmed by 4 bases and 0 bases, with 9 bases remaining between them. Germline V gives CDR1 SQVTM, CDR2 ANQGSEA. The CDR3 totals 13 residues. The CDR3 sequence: CSVASGMNTEAFF. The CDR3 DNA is TGCAGCGTTGCGTCAGGGATGAACACTGAAGCTTTCTTT.

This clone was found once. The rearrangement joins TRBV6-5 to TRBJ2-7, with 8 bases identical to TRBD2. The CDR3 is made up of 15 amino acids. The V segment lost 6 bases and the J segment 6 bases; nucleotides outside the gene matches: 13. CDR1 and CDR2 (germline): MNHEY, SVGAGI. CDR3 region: CASSPLRGLEGEQYF. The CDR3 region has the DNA TGTGCCAGCAGCCCCCTTCGGGGACTAGAGGGCGAGCAGTACTTC.

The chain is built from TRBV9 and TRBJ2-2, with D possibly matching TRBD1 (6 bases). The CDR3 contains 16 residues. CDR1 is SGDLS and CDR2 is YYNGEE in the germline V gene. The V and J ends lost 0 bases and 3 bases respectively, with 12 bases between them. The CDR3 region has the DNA TGTGCCAGCAGCGTAGTACAGGGAAGAGACACCGGGGAGCTGTTTTTT. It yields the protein CASSVVQGRDTGELFF.

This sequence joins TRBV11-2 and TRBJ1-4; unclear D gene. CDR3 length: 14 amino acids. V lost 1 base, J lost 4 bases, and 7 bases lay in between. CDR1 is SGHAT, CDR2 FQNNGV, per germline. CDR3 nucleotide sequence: TGTGCCAGCAGCTTAGTCCTGATTAATGAAAAACTGTTTTTT. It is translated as CASSLVLINEKLFF.

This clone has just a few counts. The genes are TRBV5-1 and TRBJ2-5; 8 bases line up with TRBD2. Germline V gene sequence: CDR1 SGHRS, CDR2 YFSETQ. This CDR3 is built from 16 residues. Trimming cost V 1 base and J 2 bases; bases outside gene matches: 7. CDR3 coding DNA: TGCGCCAGCAGCTTGATGGGTAGCGGGGCTCAAGAGACCCAGTACTTC. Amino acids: CASSLMGSGAQETQYF. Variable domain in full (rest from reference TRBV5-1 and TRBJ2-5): KAGVTQTPRYLIKTRGQQVTLSCSPISGHRSVSWYQQTPGQGLQFLFEYFSETQRNKGNFPGRFSGRQFSNSRSEMNVSTLELGDSALYLCASSLMGSGAQETQYFGPGTRLLVL.

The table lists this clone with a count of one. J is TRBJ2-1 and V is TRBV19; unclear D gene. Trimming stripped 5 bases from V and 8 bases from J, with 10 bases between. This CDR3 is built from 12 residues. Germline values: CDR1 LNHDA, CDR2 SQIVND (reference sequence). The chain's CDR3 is CASSPLSDEQFF. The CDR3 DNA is TGTGCCAGTAGTCCCCTTTCCGATGAGCAGTTCTTC.

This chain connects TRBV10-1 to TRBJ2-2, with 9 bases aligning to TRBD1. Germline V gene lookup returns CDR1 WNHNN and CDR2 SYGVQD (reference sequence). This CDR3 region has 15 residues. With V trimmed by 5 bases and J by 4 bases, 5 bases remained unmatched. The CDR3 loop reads CASSTGQGPTGELFF. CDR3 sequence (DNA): TGCGCCAGCAGTACTGGACAGGGGCCCACCGGGGAGCTGTTTTTT.

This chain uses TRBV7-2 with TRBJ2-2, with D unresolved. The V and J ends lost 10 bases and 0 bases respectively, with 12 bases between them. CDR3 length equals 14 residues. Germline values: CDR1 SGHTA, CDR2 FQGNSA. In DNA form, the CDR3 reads TGTGCCACCAGAGTAAGCGCGAACACCGGGGAGCTGTTTTTT. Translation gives CATRVSANTGELFF.

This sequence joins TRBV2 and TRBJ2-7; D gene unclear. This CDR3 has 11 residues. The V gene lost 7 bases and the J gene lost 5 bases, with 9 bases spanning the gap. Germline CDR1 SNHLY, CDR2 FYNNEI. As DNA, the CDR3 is TGTGCCAGCACCTGGGCTAACGAGCAGTACTTC. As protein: CASTWANEQYF.

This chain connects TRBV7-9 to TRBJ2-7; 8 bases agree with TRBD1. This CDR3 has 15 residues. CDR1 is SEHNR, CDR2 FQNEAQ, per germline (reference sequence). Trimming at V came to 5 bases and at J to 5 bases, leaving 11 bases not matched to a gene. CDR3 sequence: CASSRDRPARDEQYF. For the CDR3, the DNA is TGTGCCAGCAGCCGGGACAGGCCCGCTCGGGACGAGCAGTACTTC.

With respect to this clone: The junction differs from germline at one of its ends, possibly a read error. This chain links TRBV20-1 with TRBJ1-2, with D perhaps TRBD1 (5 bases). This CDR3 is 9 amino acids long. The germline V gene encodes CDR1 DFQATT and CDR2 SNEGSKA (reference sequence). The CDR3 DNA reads TGCAGTGCTACCGGGACGGCGATCTTC. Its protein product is CSATGTAIF.

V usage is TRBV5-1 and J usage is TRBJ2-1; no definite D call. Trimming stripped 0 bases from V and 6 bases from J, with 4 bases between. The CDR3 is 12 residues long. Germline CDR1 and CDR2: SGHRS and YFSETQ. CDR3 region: CASSLVPNEQFF. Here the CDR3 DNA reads TGCGCCAGCAGCTTGGTACCCAATGAGCAGTTCTTC.

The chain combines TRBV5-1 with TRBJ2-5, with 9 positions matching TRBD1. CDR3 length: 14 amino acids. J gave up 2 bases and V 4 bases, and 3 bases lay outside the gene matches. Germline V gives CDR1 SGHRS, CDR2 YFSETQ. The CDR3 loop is CASSRGTGQETQYF. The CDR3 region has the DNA TGCGCCAGCAGCCGCGGGACAGGGCAAGAGACCCAGTACTTC.

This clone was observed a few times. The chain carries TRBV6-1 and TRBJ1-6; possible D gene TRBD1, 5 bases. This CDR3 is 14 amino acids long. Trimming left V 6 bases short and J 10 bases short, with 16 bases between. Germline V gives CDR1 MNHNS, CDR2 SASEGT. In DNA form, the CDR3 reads TGTGCCAGCAGGGGGGGAGGGGAAGGCTCACCCCTCCACTTT. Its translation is CASRGGGEGSPLHF.